The rows below give T cell receptor beta chains drawn from one sample of a study of blood T cell repertoires in COVID-19. TCRdb keeps only in-frame clones here, not all; method: immunoSEQ multiplex PCR. Altogether almost 350,000 clones are present, roughly 90% being singletons, with the ten largest covering around 0.92%. Material for sequencing was PBMCs or T cells enriched from blood (not recorded which). All receptors come from a woman under 40 who had been exposed to COVID-19. CDR3s include the opening cysteine and the closing phenylalanine or tryptophan. The order of the fields is clone size, D gene, V gene, J gene, CDR3 protein, CDR3 DNA. A D gene is named only where the DNA matches it firmly. The size field is filled for only some rows; it gives once, few, many or a size class.

>-|-|TRBV5-6|TRBJ1-3
CASSLSGAGNTIYF
TGTGCCAGCAGCTTGTCGGGGGCTGGAAACACCATATATTTT
>few|-|TRBV7-8|TRBJ1-2
CASSLLQRAAYGYTF
TGTGCCAGCAGCTTATTACAGAGAGCCGCCTATGGCTACACCTTC
>-|TRBD2|TRBV7-8|TRBJ2-3
CASSLPGGFTDTQYF
TGTGCCAGCAGCTTGCCGGGGGGTTTCACAGATACGCAGTATTTT
>few|TRBD1|TRBV18|TRBJ2-3
CASSPQGQETDTQYF
TGTGCCAGCTCACCACAGGGACAGGAGACAGATACGCAGTATTTT
>-|TRBD1|TRBV25-1|TRBJ2-3
CASSESFRQGSTDTQYF
TGTGCCAGCAGCGAGTCCTTTCGACAGGGTAGTACAGATACGCAGTATTTT
>-|-|TRBV13|TRBJ2-5
CASSLGVGGTQYF
TGTGCCAGCAGCTTAGGGGTTGGCGGGACCCAGTACTTC
>-|-|TRBV2|TRBJ1-5
CASNRRDQPQHF
TGTGCCAGCAATCGTCGAGATCAGCCCCAGCATTTT
>few|TRBD1|TRBV5-4|TRBJ1-2
CASSPTGDYGYTF
TGTGCCAGCAGCCCGACAGGGGACTATGGCTACACCTTC
>-|-|TRBV25-1|TRBJ2-7
CASRGGYEQYF
TGTGCCAGCAGGGGGGGCTACGAGCAGTACTTC
>-|-|TRBV4-2|TRBJ1-2
CASGISFGYTF
TGTGCCAGCGGCATATCCTTTGGCTACACCTTC
>-|TRBD2|TRBV5-8|TRBJ2-3
CASSFGLAGGYFTDTQYF
TGTGCCAGCAGCTTCGGACTAGCGGGAGGGTATTTCACAGATACGCAGTATTTT
>-|-|TRBV28|TRBJ2-1
CASSLFSPAGISYNEQFF
TGTGCCAGCAGTTTATTTTCTCCGGCAGGGATCTCCTACAATGAGCAGTTCTTC
>-|TRBD1|TRBV6-4|TRBJ2-2
CASSSTGGGSRELFF
TGTGCCAGCAGTTCGACAGGGGGAGGAAGCCGGGAGCTGTTTTTT
>-|-|TRBV4-2|TRBJ2-2
CASSQEGGAANTGELFF
TGTGCCAGCAGCCAAGAAGGGGGAGCCGCGAACACCGGGGAGCTGTTTTTT
>-|-|TRBV19|TRBJ2-1
CASSGAGWGEQFF
TGTGCCAGTAGTGGAGCAGGGTGGGGTGAGCAGTTCTTC
>-|-|TRBV11-1|TRBJ1-6
CASSPRVLNSPLHF
TGTGCCAGCAGCCCGAGGGTGTTAAATTCACCCCTCCACTTT
>-|TRBD2|TRBV9|TRBJ2-3
CASSGGLAGAGDTQYF
TGTGCCAGCAGCGGGGGACTAGCGGGAGCCGGGGATACGCAGTATTTT
>-|TRBD1|TRBV5-4|TRBJ1-5
CASSLAGTVNQPQHF
TGTGCCAGCAGCTTGGCCGGGACAGTGAATCAGCCCCAGCATTTT
>-|TRBD1|TRBV7-7|TRBJ2-6
CASSATGYSSGANVLTF
TGTGCCAGCAGCGCGACAGGGTACAGCTCTGGGGCCAACGTCCTGACTTTC
>once|-|TRBV11-2|TRBJ2-7
CASSSYRDTTSYEQYF
TGTGCCAGCAGCTCATACCGGGACACCACCTCCTACGAGCAGTACTTC
>-|TRBD2|TRBV6-5|TRBJ2-7
CASRLAGHYEQYF
TGTGCCAGCCGACTAGCGGGACATTACGAGCAGTACTTC
>-|TRBD2|TRBV28|TRBJ2-1
CASSLGGTSVYNEQFF
TGTGCCAGCAGTTTGGGTGGGACTAGCGTTTACAATGAGCAGTTCTTC
>few|TRBD1|TRBV11-2|TRBJ2-5
CASSTGVVTQYF
TGTGCCAGCAGCACAGGGGTCGTGACCCAGTACTTC
>-|TRBD1|TRBV28|TRBJ2-7
CASSPGGRLDEQYF
TGTGCCAGCAGCCCAGGGGGCAGATTGGACGAGCAGTACTTC
>-|-|TRBV7-9|TRBJ2-7
CASSLVARGPGEQYF
TGTGCCAGCAGCTTAGTTGCCAGGGGACCTGGGGAGCAGTACTTC
>-|-|TRBV7-9|TRBJ1-1
CASSFRTEAFF
TGTGCCAGCAGCTTCCGCACTGAAGCTTTCTTT
>-|-|TRBV27|TRBJ1-1
CASSFGANTEAFF
TGTGCCAGCAGTTTTGGGGCAAACACTGAAGCTTTCTTT
>-|-|TRBV2|TRBJ2-2
CASSVVIESGELFF
TGTGCCAGCAGTGTAGTGATTGAGAGCGGGGAGCTGTTTTTT
>-|-|TRBV7-9|TRBJ1-1
CASSVYNTPLNTEAFF
TGTGCCAGCAGCGTTTACAACACGCCCTTGAACACTGAAGCTTTCTTT
>-|-|TRBV18|TRBJ1-2
CASSLAGNYGYTF
TGTGCCAGCTCACTAGCAGGGAACTATGGCTACACCTTC
>-|-|TRBV21-1|TRBJ2-3
CASSKQKTSTSTDTQYF
TGTGCCAGCAGCAAACAAAAAACTAGCACTAGCACAGATACGCAGTATTTT
>once|TRBD1|TRBV2|TRBJ1-5
CASSVQQGGRRPQHF
TGTGCCAGCAGTGTTCAACAGGGGGGACGTAGGCCCCAGCATTTT
>-|-|TRBV27|TRBJ2-7
CASSFKLGHLYEQYF
TGTGCCAGCAGTTTCAAACTTGGACACCTTTACGAGCAGTACTTC
>few|TRBD2|TRBV29-1|TRBJ2-1
CSVGAGDEQFF
TGCAGCGTTGGGGCGGGGGATGAGCAGTTCTTC
>-|TRBD2|TRBV2|TRBJ2-1
CASTKRGTSGRKGRNEQFF
TGTGCCAGCACCAAAAGAGGGACTAGCGGGAGAAAAGGCAGGAATGAGCAGTTCTTC
>-|TRBD1|TRBV5-1|TRBJ1-1
CASSYNRGLPMNTEAFF
TGCGCCAGCAGCTATAACAGGGGCCTTCCTATGAACACTGAAGCTTTCTTT
>-|TRBD1|TRBV9|TRBJ1-4
CASSPTGTDNEKLFF
TGTGCCAGCAGCCCAACCGGGACAGATAATGAAAAACTGTTTTTT
>-|TRBD1|TRBV11-2|TRBJ2-7
CASSLTGASYEQYF
TGTGCCAGCAGCTTAACAGGGGCCTCCTACGAGCAGTACTTC
>-|TRBD2|TRBV28|TRBJ2-7
CASRPQRDSYEQYF
TGTGCCAGCAGGCCTCAGCGGGACTCCTACGAGCAGTACTTC
>once|TRBD2|TRBV5-1|TRBJ2-1
CASSFRNGIAGGPGGSYNEQFF
TGCGCCAGCAGCTTCAGAAACGGGATAGCGGGAGGGCCGGGTGGCTCCTACAATGAGCAGTTCTTC
>-|-|TRBV27|TRBJ1-2
CASSPRTGGNYGYTF
TGTGCCAGCAGTCCCCGGACGGGGGGGAACTATGGCTACACCTTC
>once|-|TRBV28|TRBJ2-5
CASSRQAETQYF
TGTGCCAGCAGCCGACAGGCTGAGACCCAGTACTTC
>-|-|TRBV3-1/TRBV3-2|TRBJ1-2
CASSQVGGRENYGYTF
TGTGCCAGCAGCCAAGTCGGGGGGCGGGAAAACTATGGCTACACCTTC
>-|TRBD1|TRBV19|TRBJ2-6
CASSRQGGPENVLTF
TGTGCCAGTAGTCGACAGGGTGGGCCAGAGAACGTCCTGACTTTC
>-|TRBD1|TRBV2|TRBJ2-7
CASSGQGGHEQYF
TGTGCCAGCAGTGGACAGGGTGGCCACGAGCAGTACTTC
>-|TRBD2|TRBV29-1|TRBJ2-7
CSVAPRLAGYYEQYF
TGCAGCGTTGCCCCTAGACTAGCGGGATACTACGAGCAGTACTTC
>once|TRBD1|TRBV5-1|TRBJ1-1
CASSYDPRQGTEAFF
TGCGCCAGCAGTTACGACCCTAGACAGGGCACTGAAGCTTTCTTT
>once|TRBD2|TRBV25-1|TRBJ2-2
CASRGLAGGPGELFF
TGTGCCAGCAGAGGACTAGCGGGAGGACCCGGGGAGCTGTTTTTT
>-|TRBD1|TRBV6-1|TRBJ1-3
CASSATGEVPGNTIYF
TGTGCCAGCAGTGCGACAGGGGAGGTTCCTGGAAACACCATATATTTT
>-|-|TRBV19|TRBJ1-5
CASSMSGAGNQPQHF
TGTGCCAGTAGTATGTCTGGGGCCGGCAATCAGCCCCAGCATTTT
>-|-|TRBV28|TRBJ1-5
CASTLGGSNQPQHF
TGTGCCAGCACCCTGGGGGGAAGCAATCAGCCCCAGCATTTT
>-|-|TRBV7-9|TRBJ1-1
CASSLERTAVNTEAFF
TGTGCCAGCAGCTTAGAGCGGACAGCCGTGAACACTGAAGCTTTCTTT
>-|TRBD1|TRBV28|TRBJ1-6
CASSLLDRGSSYNSPLHF
TGTGCCAGCAGTTTATTGGACAGGGGGAGCTCCTATAATTCACCCCTCCACTTT